These T cell receptor beta chains were read from a single sample in a study of T cell repertoires in cytomegalovirus infection. In TCRdb, the reads were re-called with MiXCR into one record per CDR3 protein. The sample contains 150,000 to 160,000 distinct CDR3 sequences, around a quarter of which appear only once. The sequencing input was PBMCs. Receptors originate from a human donor in good health (CMV status not recorded). Some clones in this sample may be carry-over from other donors' samples. Each CDR3 is given without its conserved first and last residue.

>TRBJ2-1|TRBV27
ASSLGRRYNEQF
>TRBJ1-1|TRBV14
ASSQDWAVTEAF
>TRBJ2-5|TRBV15
ATSRDRGQGRETQY
>TRBJ2-3|TRBV7-6
ASSPQAGGRSDTQY
>TRBJ2-7|TRBV12-3/TRBV12-4
ASSLVGTGTYEQY
>TRBJ1-5|TRBV6-4
ASSDMDRHNQPQH
>TRBJ2-2|TRBV7-9
ASSLYGDTGELF
>TRBJ1-5|TRBV6-1
ASSKASGVSNQPQH
>TRBJ1-1|TRBV6-2/TRBV6-3
ASSGSPAWGEAF
>TRBJ2-7|TRBV27
ASTPSGGQNYEQY
>TRBJ1-2|TRBV15
ATFGQGKTPNYGYT
>TRBJ1-1|TRBV6-4
ASIIKWGGQGGPEAF
>TRBJ2-1|TRBV7-3
ASSLTPGGNEQF
>TRBJ1-2|TRBV7-9
ASSLGGDTANYGYT
>TRBJ2-7|TRBV20-1
SARKLAGDLTPREQY
>TRBJ2-7|TRBV7-2
ASRSPGLFYEQY
>TRBJ2-3|TRBV5-7
ASSSHRGYTDTQY
>TRBJ1-4|TRBV7-6
ASSSTGPYEKLF
>TRBJ2-5|TRBV19
ASSSRLAGDQETQY
>TRBJ2-1|TRBV7-8
ASSFPGWNEQF
>TRBJ1-5|TRBV12-3/TRBV12-4
ASSSRDSNQPQH
>TRBJ2-1|TRBV7-3
ASSSLAGLSSYNEQF
>TRBJ2-7|TRBV14
ASSQAGRAPYEQY
>TRBJ2-3|TRBV20-1
SAPEVLREISTDTQY
>TRBJ2-7|TRBV19
ATTRGDSSGYEQY
>TRBJ2-3|TRBV7-2
ASSYGASTDTQY
>TRBJ1-3|TRBV28
ASSAWTGGTGNTIY
>TRBJ2-5|TRBV30
AWSVEAGQETQY
>TRBJ2-2|TRBV24-1
ATSDATRRTGELF
>TRBJ2-3|TRBV7-2
ASSLGQGAWGTDTQY
>TRBJ2-7|TRBV12-3/TRBV12-4
ASSPAGRGEQY
>TRBJ2-1|TRBV27
ASTSFNGNEQF
>TRBJ2-7|TRBV28
ATSDRYEQY
>TRBJ1-1|TRBV28
ASSLPRQGWTEAF
>TRBJ2-5|TRBV11-2
ATRVGRPKEETQY
>TRBJ1-5|TRBV6-1
ASTGQSSNQPQH
>TRBJ1-1|TRBV15
ATSRDLAGNTEAF
>TRBJ1-1|TRBV12-3/TRBV12-4
ASSLRGKNTEAF
>TRBJ2-1|TRBV3-1
ASSPHGSEAQF
>TRBJ1-1|TRBV4-1
ASSQDTDRGRKAF
>TRBJ2-7|TRBV7-6
ASSFPGDHEQY
>TRBJ1-1|TRBV7-2
ASSLAQGNTEAF
>TRBJ1-6|TRBV7-2
ASSLKVGTGVSPLH
>TRBJ2-3|TRBV7-2
ASSRVGDGTQY
>TRBJ2-7|TRBV6-1
ASSPRTSGVGYEQY
>TRBJ2-3|TRBV14
ASSQVRTDTQY
>TRBJ1-2|TRBV7-2
ASSSGVPNGYT
>TRBJ2-7|TRBV28
ASSQGTSGGSYEQY
>TRBJ1-2|TRBV7-9
ASSFSDLYGYT
>TRBJ2-5|TRBV4-1
ASSQGNMETQY
>TRBJ2-5|TRBV20-1
SAKPDRGHQETQY
>TRBJ2-2|TRBV5-6
ASSLPGQGNTGELF
>TRBJ2-7|TRBV29-1
SVEDGGTEQY